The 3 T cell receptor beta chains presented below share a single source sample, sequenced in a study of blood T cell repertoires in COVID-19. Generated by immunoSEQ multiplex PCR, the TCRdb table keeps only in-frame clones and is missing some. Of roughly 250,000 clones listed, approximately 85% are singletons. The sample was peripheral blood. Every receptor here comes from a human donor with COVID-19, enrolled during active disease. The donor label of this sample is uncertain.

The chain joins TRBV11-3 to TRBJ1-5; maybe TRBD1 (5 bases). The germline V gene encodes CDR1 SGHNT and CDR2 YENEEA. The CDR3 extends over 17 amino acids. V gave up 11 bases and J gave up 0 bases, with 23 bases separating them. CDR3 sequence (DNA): TGTGCCCACGCCGAAGGGGAAAGGATGAATAGCAATCAGCCCCAGCATTTT. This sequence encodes CAHAEGERMNSNQPQHF.

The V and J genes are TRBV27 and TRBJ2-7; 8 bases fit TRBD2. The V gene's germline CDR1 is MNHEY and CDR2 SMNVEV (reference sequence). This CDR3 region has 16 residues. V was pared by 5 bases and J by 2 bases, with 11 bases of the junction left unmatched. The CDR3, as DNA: TGTGCCAGCAGTCCCGTAGGGGCGGGAGGAACCTACGAGCAGTACTTC. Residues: CASSPVGAGGTYEQYF.

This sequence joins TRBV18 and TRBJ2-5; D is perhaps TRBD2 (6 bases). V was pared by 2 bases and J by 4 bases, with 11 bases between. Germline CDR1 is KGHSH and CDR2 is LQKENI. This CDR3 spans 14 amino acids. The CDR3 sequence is CASSPTRGGETQYF. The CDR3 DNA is TGTGCCAGCTCACCAACACGGGGAGGAGAGACCCAGTACTTC.